Listed below are T cell receptor beta chains from one sample, sequenced in a study of T-cell reconstitution after alpha-beta-depleted transplantation in children. TCRdb reprocessed the PCR reads with MiXCR, giving one entry per CDR3 protein. Altogether about 580,000 distinct CDR3 sequences are present, roughly 27% being singletons, with the ten largest covering approximately 33%. The sequences come from PBMCs, collected before TCRalphabeta/CD19-depleted stem cell transplant. These TCRs come from a boy in the first two years of life with Wiskott-Aldrich syndrome, due to receive a stem cell transplant. Both conserved end residues are part of each CDR3. The D gene is left open where the match is weak. The size field is filled for only some rows; it gives once, few, many or a size class.

CDR3 protein: CSANSNHEQYF; CDR3 DNA: TGCAGTGCTAACTCAAACCACGAGCAGTACTTC; V gene: TRBV20-1; clone size: few; D gene: .; J gene: TRBJ2-7
CDR3 protein: CASSLIFPSEASSYEQYF; CDR3 DNA: TGTGCCAGCAGCTTAATATTTCCGAGTGAGGCCAGCTCCTACGAGCAGTACTTC; V gene: TRBV5-4; clone size: few; D gene: .; J gene: TRBJ2-7
CDR3 protein: CASQVGESTDTQYF; CDR3 DNA: TGTGCCAGCCAAGTCGGGGAGAGCACAGATACGCAGTATTTT; V gene: TRBV12-3/TRBV12-4; clone size: .; D gene: .; J gene: TRBJ2-3
CDR3 protein: CASSLLLDPNTEAFF; CDR3 DNA: TGTGCCAGCAGCTTACTACTTGACCCGAACACTGAAGCTTTCTTT; V gene: TRBV7-6; clone size: few; D gene: .; J gene: TRBJ1-1
CDR3 protein: CASRYRASYEQYF; CDR3 DNA: TGTGCCAGCAGGTACAGGGCCTCCTACGAGCAGTACTTC; V gene: TRBV6-5; clone size: few; D gene: .; J gene: TRBJ2-7
CDR3 protein: CASSLLLANRLWDTQYF; CDR3 DNA: TGTGCCAGCAGTTTGTTACTAGCAAACCGTCTATGGGATACGCAGTATTTT; V gene: TRBV28; clone size: .; D gene: .; J gene: TRBJ2-3
CDR3 protein: CSALGGIETQYF; CDR3 DNA: TGCAGTGCCCTTGGCGGGATCGAGACCCAGTACTTC; V gene: TRBV20-1; clone size: few; D gene: .; J gene: TRBJ2-5
CDR3 protein: CASSLADPSYEQYF; CDR3 DNA: TGCGCCAGCAGCTTGGCGGACCCTTCCTACGAGCAGTACTTC; V gene: TRBV5-1; clone size: .; D gene: .; J gene: TRBJ2-7
CDR3 protein: CASSSSGSGGDEQFF; CDR3 DNA: TGCGCCAGCAGCTCAAGCGGGAGCGGGGGGGATGAGCAGTTCTTC; V gene: TRBV5-1; clone size: .; D gene: TRBD2; J gene: TRBJ2-1
CDR3 protein: CSAIWSGRAGANVLTF; CDR3 DNA: TGCAGTGCTATATGGAGCGGGAGGGCTGGGGCCAACGTCCTGACTTTC; V gene: TRBV20-1; clone size: .; D gene: TRBD2; J gene: TRBJ2-6
CDR3 protein: CASSPGGGNYGYTF; CDR3 DNA: TGTGCCAGCAGCCCAGGAGGGGGAAACTATGGCTACACCTTC; V gene: TRBV7-9; clone size: .; D gene: .; J gene: TRBJ1-2
CDR3 protein: CASSLVPGVHEQFF; CDR3 DNA: TGCGCCAGCAGCTTGGTACCCGGGGTGCATGAGCAGTTCTTC; V gene: TRBV5-1; clone size: few; D gene: .; J gene: TRBJ2-1
CDR3 protein: CASSIPGSYEQYF; CDR3 DNA: TGCGCCAGCAGCATCCCAGGTTCCTACGAGCAGTACTTC; V gene: TRBV5-1; clone size: .; D gene: .; J gene: TRBJ2-7
CDR3 protein: CASSFPPALYEKLFF; CDR3 DNA: TGTGCCAGCAGCTTCCCTCCCGCTCTGTATGAAAAACTGTTTTTT; V gene: TRBV7-9; clone size: .; D gene: .; J gene: TRBJ1-4
CDR3 protein: CASSYFYEQYF; CDR3 DNA: TGTGCCAGCAGTTATTTCTACGAGCAGTACTTC; V gene: TRBV6-2/TRBV6-3; clone size: few; D gene: .; J gene: TRBJ2-7
CDR3 protein: CASSSRLGAYGYTF; CDR3 DNA: TGTGCCAGCAGTTCCAGGTTGGGGGCCTATGGCTACACCTTC; V gene: TRBV6-5; clone size: .; D gene: .; J gene: TRBJ1-2
CDR3 protein: CSARAQHTYNEQFF; CDR3 DNA: TGCAGTGCTAGGGCCCAACACACGTACAATGAGCAGTTCTTC; V gene: TRBV20-1; clone size: few; D gene: .; J gene: TRBJ2-1
CDR3 protein: CASSSAGSFYEQYF; CDR3 DNA: TGCGCCAGCAGCTCCGCAGGGAGTTTTTACGAGCAGTACTTC; V gene: TRBV5-1; clone size: .; D gene: .; J gene: TRBJ2-7
CDR3 protein: CASSLSGQINQPQHF; CDR3 DNA: TGCGCCAGCAGCTTGTCTGGACAGATCAATCAGCCCCAGCATTTT; V gene: TRBV5-1; clone size: .; D gene: .; J gene: TRBJ1-5
CDR3 protein: CASSLGERGYGYTF; CDR3 DNA: TGTGCCAGCAGCTTAGGGGAACGGGGCTATGGCTACACCTTC; V gene: TRBV5-5; clone size: few; D gene: .; J gene: TRBJ1-2
CDR3 protein: CSAPNARTGELFF; CDR3 DNA: TGCAGTGCTCCAAACGCCCGGACCGGGGAGCTGTTTTTT; V gene: TRBV20-1; clone size: .; D gene: .; J gene: TRBJ2-2
CDR3 protein: CSASIPGKETQYF; CDR3 DNA: TGCAGTGCTAGTATCCCAGGGAAGGAGACCCAGTACTTC; V gene: TRBV20-1; clone size: .; D gene: .; J gene: TRBJ2-5
CDR3 protein: CASSPEYPYGTELQGAKNIQYF; CDR3 DNA: TGCGCCAGCAGCCCGGAGTATCCCTACGGGACAGAGCTTCAAGGGGCCAAAAACATTCAGTACTTC; V gene: TRBV5-1; clone size: .; D gene: TRBD1; J gene: TRBJ2-4
CDR3 protein: CASSVTGVQGSYEQYF; CDR3 DNA: TGCGCCAGCAGCGTTACAGGGGTTCAGGGGAGCTACGAGCAGTACTTC; V gene: TRBV5-1; clone size: few; D gene: TRBD1; J gene: TRBJ2-7
CDR3 protein: CASSRSTLNTGELFF; CDR3 DNA: TGCGCCAGCAGTCGGTCTACCTTGAACACCGGGGAGCTGTTTTTT; V gene: TRBV10-1; clone size: .; D gene: .; J gene: TRBJ2-2
CDR3 protein: CSVAPGSYGYTF; CDR3 DNA: TGCAGCGTCGCCCCAGGTTCCTATGGCTACACCTTC; V gene: TRBV29-1; clone size: .; D gene: .; J gene: TRBJ1-2
CDR3 protein: CASSRGTANTGELFF; CDR3 DNA: TGTGCCAGCAGCCGTGGGACAGCGAACACCGGGGAGCTGTTTTTT; V gene: TRBV7-9; clone size: few; D gene: TRBD1; J gene: TRBJ2-2
CDR3 protein: CASGEVYGYTF; CDR3 DNA: TGTGCCAGCGGGGAGGTCTATGGCTACACCTTC; V gene: TRBV2; clone size: few; D gene: .; J gene: TRBJ1-2
CDR3 protein: CASSLIRDRTDQETQYF; CDR3 DNA: TGTGCCAGCAGCTTAATTAGGGACAGGACGGACCAAGAGACCCAGTACTTC; V gene: TRBV7-9; clone size: few; D gene: TRBD1; J gene: TRBJ2-5
CDR3 protein: CASSPPHSGPSTDTQYF; CDR3 DNA: TGCGCCAGCAGCCCCCCGCACAGTGGACCTAGCACAGATACGCAGTATTTT; V gene: TRBV5-1; clone size: .; D gene: .; J gene: TRBJ2-3
CDR3 protein: CASSTGEGNIQYF; CDR3 DNA: TGTGCCAGCAGTACCGGCGAGGGGAACATTCAGTACTTC; V gene: TRBV12-3/TRBV12-4; clone size: .; D gene: .; J gene: TRBJ2-4
CDR3 protein: CAWSGTGGREKLFF; CDR3 DNA: TGTGCCTGGAGTGGGACAGGGGGTCGGGAAAAACTGTTTTTT; V gene: TRBV30; clone size: .; D gene: TRBD1; J gene: TRBJ1-4
CDR3 protein: CASSSSLIYTDTQYF; CDR3 DNA: TGTGCCAGCAGTTCCAGTCTTATCTACACAGATACGCAGTATTTT; V gene: TRBV28; clone size: .; D gene: .; J gene: TRBJ2-3
CDR3 protein: CASSLLMGNEQFF; CDR3 DNA: TGCGCCAGCAGCTTGTTAATGGGCAATGAGCAGTTCTTC; V gene: TRBV5-1; clone size: .; D gene: .; J gene: TRBJ2-1
CDR3 protein: CASSQVLAPGGTQYF; CDR3 DNA: TGCGCCAGCAGCCAAGTACTAGCGCCGGGAGGGACCCAGTACTTC; V gene: TRBV4-1; clone size: .; D gene: TRBD2; J gene: TRBJ2-5
CDR3 protein: CASSPRTSGSETQYF; CDR3 DNA: TGTGCCAGCAGCCCGCGGACTAGCGGGAGTGAGACCCAGTACTTC; V gene: TRBV7-2; clone size: once; D gene: TRBD2; J gene: TRBJ2-5